This entry lists 28 T cell receptor beta chains sequenced from one sample in a study of OX40 agonist ivuxolimab in advanced cancers. Method: immunoSEQ multiplex PCR; TCRdb's copy keeps in-frame clones and lacks some. The sample carries 65,000 to 85,000 clones, approximately 86% recorded once. The sequenced sample was CD4+ or CD8+ T cells sorted from blood, obtained in a trial of the OX40 agonist ivuxolimab. The source of these receptors is an adult with an advanced solid tumor such as melanoma, head and neck, liver or kidney cancer.

The rearrangement joins TRBV7-9 to TRBJ1-1, with 7 bases fitting TRBD1. Trimming took 2 bases from V and 7 from J; bases not matched to a gene: 7. The CDR3 runs to 14 residues. Germline CDR1 SEHNR, CDR2 FQNEAQ (reference sequence). CDR3 sequence: CASSLQGTVSEAFF. CDR3 nucleotide sequence: TGTGCCAGCAGCTTACAAGGGACAGTTAGTGAAGCTTTCTTT.

The chain employs TRBV7-9 and TRBJ1-1, with TRBD1 identical over 7 bases. Germline lookup yields CDR1 SEHNR and CDR2 FQNEAQ (reference sequence). V shed 3 bases and J 3 bases; nucleotides not matched to a gene: 1. The CDR3 has 13 amino acids. In nucleotides, the CDR3 is TGTGCCAGCAGCTTCACAGGGGACACTGAAGCTTTCTTT. It codes for CASSFTGDTEAFF.

This clone occurred a few times. The rearrangement uses TRBV11-2 and TRBJ1-6; D unresolved. V was clipped by 1 base and J by 9 bases, with 7 bases between them. The CDR3 contains 13 residues. Per the germline V gene, CDR1 is SGHAT and CDR2 is FQNNGV. The CDR3 region has the DNA TGTGCCAGCAGCTTAGTTGAGGGTTCACCCCTCCACTTT. It is translated as CASSLVEGSPLHF.

This rearrangement joins TRBV4-2 to TRBJ2-3; 8 bases are shared with TRBD2. CDR3 size: 19 residues. J lost 1 base, V lost 1 base, and 13 bases had no gene match. Looked up from germline, CDR1 is LGHNA and CDR2 is YNFKEQ. The CDR3 bases are TGTGCCAGCAGCCAAGGCACGGTAACCAGCGGGGGAGGCACAGATACGCAGTATTTT. Residues: CASSQGTVTSGGGTDTQYF.

The gene calls are TRBV5-8 and TRBJ2-1; D is perhaps TRBD2 (7 bases). The germline V gene has CDR1 SGHTS and CDR2 YDEGEE. This CDR3 has 16 amino acids. The germline V and J ends were trimmed by 6 bases and 1 base, with 17 bases remaining between them. The chain's CDR3 is CASIPAGTSSYNEQFF. The CDR3 DNA follows: TGTGCCAGCATCCCAGCGGGGACAAGTTCCTACAATGAGCAGTTCTTC.

The chain recombines TRBV2 with TRBJ2-1; 7 bases fit TRBD1. The V and J ends lost 8 bases and 0 bases, in that order; junction bases with no gene match: 7. The CDR3 length is 15 residues. CDR1 SNHLY and CDR2 FYNNEI come from the germline V gene. CDR3 coding DNA: TGTGCCAGCCGAATACAGGGGAGCTCCTACAATGAGCAGTTCTTC. Amino acid sequence: CASRIQGSSYNEQFF.

This sequence joins TRBV20-1 and TRBJ2-5, with D maybe TRBD2 (6 bases). Germline assignment: CDR1 DFQATT and CDR2 SNEGSKA (reference sequence). This CDR3 is built from 11 residues. The CDR3 DNA follows: TGCAGCAGACTAGATCAAGAGACCCAGTACTTC. Amino acid sequence: CSRLDQETQYF.

This clone was seen a handful of times. This chain connects TRBV5-5 to TRBJ1-5, with D hard to call. V was shortened by 0 bases and J by 2 bases, with 9 bases between the two germline ends. Germline CDR1 SGHKS, CDR2 YYEKEE (reference sequence). This CDR3 region has 15 residues. The CDR3 loop is CASSLEGWGNQPQHF. The CDR3 DNA follows: TGTGCCAGCAGCTTGGAAGGTTGGGGCAATCAGCCCCAGCATTTT.

V and J are TRBV30 and TRBJ1-2, with D maybe TRBD1 (6 bases). The germline CDR1 and CDR2 sequences are GTSNPN and SVGIG (reference sequence). The CDR3 is 13 residues long. Trimming stripped 3 bases from V and 13 bases from J, with 21 bases between. Here the CDR3 DNA reads TGTGCCTGGAGCACCGGACATGGGGGACAACCCACCTTC. Translated: CAWSTGHGGQPTF.

The chain links TRBV6-1 to TRBJ2-5; 10 bases fit TRBD1. After removal of 4 bases from V and 6 bases from J, the junction contained 5 bases not matched to a gene. CDR1 and CDR2 (germline): MNHNS, SASEGT. This CDR3 region has 14 residues. CDR3 DNA sequence: TGTGCCAGCAGTGTGACAGGGGGCGCACAGACCCAGTACTTC. Translated, it gives CASSVTGGAQTQYF.

This chain's CDR3 is CASSLDDRGNQETQYF. The CDR3 DNA follows: TGTGCCAGCAGCTTGGACGACAGGGGGAACCAAGAGACCCAGTACTTC. The gene calls are TRBV7-9 and TRBJ2-5; 9 bases line up with TRBD1. The V and J ends lost 3 bases and 0 bases, in that order; junction bases with no gene match: 5. CDR1 and CDR2 from the germline V gene are SEHNR and FQNEAQ (reference sequence). The CDR3 is made up of 16 amino acids.

There are a few counts of this clone. CDR3 residues: CASSPERNMNTEAFF. The DNA of the CDR3 is TGTGCCAGCTCACCAGAAAGGAACATGAACACTGAAGCTTTCTTT. The rearrangement joins TRBV18 to TRBJ1-1; no firm D call. V gave up 2 bases and J gave up 0 bases, with 10 bases separating them. CDR1 is KGHSH and CDR2 is LQKENI in the germline V gene. CDR3 length: 15 amino acids.

This chain links TRBV2 with TRBJ1-1; D perhaps matches TRBD1 (5 bases). The CDR3 length is 14 residues. Trimming removed 6 bases at V and 1 base at J, with 12 bases between. Germline-derived CDR1 and CDR2 are SNHLY and FYNNEI. The CDR3 coding sequence is TGTGCCAGCAGGGCAGGGAATGAGAACACTGAAGCTTTCTTT. It encodes CASRAGNENTEAFF.

The chain links TRBV2 to TRBJ1-3; 9 bases match TRBD1. Germline loops: CDR1 SNHLY, CDR2 FYNNEI. The length of the CDR3 is 14 residues. V was pared by 11 bases and J by 6 bases, with 11 bases of the junction left unmatched. CDR3: CASTGGQGENTIYF. Written as DNA, the CDR3 is TGTGCCTCGACGGGGGGACAGGGCGAAAACACCATATATTTT.

Worth noting for this clone: One end of the junction fails to match germline, which may point to a read error. The chain has TRBV5-1 and TRBJ2-5; D might be TRBD2 (6 bases). Germline values: CDR1 SGHRS, CDR2 YFSETQ. The CDR3 is made up of 14 amino acids. In DNA form, the CDR3 reads TGCGCCAGCAGATTGGAGGGACCGGGAGAGACCCAGTACTTC. It translates to CASRLEGPGETQYF.

The rearrangement links TRBV2 to TRBJ2-3, with D possibly called TRBD1 or TRBD2 (5 bases each). Germline assignment: CDR1 SNHLY and CDR2 FYNNEI. V lost 7 bases to trimming and J lost 5 bases, with 16 bases between them. This CDR3 has 14 residues. The CDR3 coding sequence is TGTGCCAGCAAGCCGCAGGGACGGGGAGATACGCAGTATTTT. Amino acids: CASKPQGRGDTQYF.

The rearrangement joins TRBV5-6 to TRBJ2-5, with 8 bases matching TRBD1. V trimming: 4 bases; J trimming: 0 bases; junction bases outside the gene matches: 8. This CDR3 has 16 amino acids. In germline, CDR1 is SGHDT, CDR2 YYEEEE. The CDR3 coding sequence is TGTGCCAGCAGCCCCGGACAGGGATTGTACCAAGAGACCCAGTACTTC. Encoded protein: CASSPGQGLYQETQYF.

This rearrangement joins TRBV18 to TRBJ2-1; 8 nucleotides align to TRBD1. This CDR3 spans 15 amino acids. From germline, CDR1 is KGHSH and CDR2 LQKENI. The V and J ends lost 3 bases and 4 bases, in that order; junction bases with no gene match: 5. DNA of the CDR3: TGTGCCAGCTCACCCCCGGACAGGGAATACAATGAGCAGTTCTTC. Translated: CASSPPDREYNEQFF.

This rearrangement joins TRBV12-5 to TRBJ2-3; D may be TRBD2 (5 bases). This CDR3 spans 13 amino acids. The germline V and J ends were trimmed by 1 base and 4 bases, with 6 bases remaining between them. Germline CDR1 is LGHNT and CDR2 is FRNRAP. In DNA form, the CDR3 reads TGTGCTAGTGGTTTGGGCGGGCCAGATACGCAGTATTTT. Translated: CASGLGGPDTQYF.

The chain is built from TRBV6-5 and TRBJ1-3, with unresolved D. CDR1 MNHEY and CDR2 SVGAGI come from the germline V gene. There are 16 residues in the CDR3. The V end lost 0 bases, the J end lost 2 bases, and 11 bases lay between the germline ends. CDR3 bases: TGTGCCAGCAGTTACTCGTTCCGCGGAACTGGAAACACCATATATTTT. Translation gives CASSYSFRGTGNTIYF.

This sequence joins TRBV6-1 and TRBJ1-1, with a possible D match to TRBD1 (6 bases). V lost 4 bases, J lost 2 bases, and 11 bases lay in between. CDR3 length equals 14 residues. Germline lookup yields CDR1 MNHNS and CDR2 SASEGT. In DNA, the CDR3 is TGTGCCAGCAGTGCCATGACAGGTAACACTGAAGCTTTCTTT. It specifies CASSAMTGNTEAFF.

J is TRBJ1-4 and V is TRBV28; D ambiguous. The ends were cut back, 3 bases at V and 2 bases at J, with 7 bases in the middle. In germline, CDR1 is MDHEN, CDR2 SYDVKM. This CDR3 region has 14 residues. CDR3 sequence: CASSLLGTNEKLFF. The CDR3 nucleotides are TGTGCCAGCAGTTTGTTGGGGACTAATGAAAAACTGTTTTTT.

Of note for this clone: One junction end does not reproduce the germline sequence, and a read error may be involved. The chain couples TRBV28 to TRBJ1-1; 12 bases agree with TRBD1. CDR1 MDHEN and CDR2 SYDVKM come from the germline V gene. The CDR3 length is 17 residues. The CDR3 sequence is CASSFGDRGLSNTETFF. The DNA for the CDR3 is TGTGCCAGCAGTTTCGGGGACAGGGGGCTTTCGAACACTGAAACTTTCTTT.

The chain combines TRBV2 with TRBJ1-5, with D unclear. Germline V gene lookup returns CDR1 SNHLY and CDR2 FYNNEI. This CDR3 is 15 amino acids long. V was clipped by 6 bases and J by 7 bases, with 19 bases between them. The CDR3 nucleotides are TGTGCCAGCAGAGGAGATCGGGCCTCGGGCCAGCCCCAGCATTTT. As protein: CASRGDRASGQPQHF.

The V call is TRBV27, the J call TRBJ1-4; TRBD1 might be the D (5 bases). V shed 6 bases and J shed 8 bases, with 16 bases lying between them. The germline V gene has CDR1 MNHEY and CDR2 SMNVEV (reference sequence). The CDR3 is 14 residues long. Written as DNA, the CDR3 is TGTGCCAGCAGCAATACCCGGGGCAACGAAAAACTGTTTTTT. This translates into CASSNTRGNEKLFF.

The chain uses TRBV6-9 and TRBJ1-2; possibly TRBD1 for D (5 bases). CDR1 is MNHGY and CDR2 is SVAAGI in the germline V gene. The CDR3 sequence is 15 residues long. V lost 6 bases and J 0 bases, leaving 14 bases between the germline ends. CDR3 region: CASRGEVGANYGYTF. DNA for the CDR3: TGTGCCAGCAGGGGGGAGGTGGGAGCTAACTATGGCTACACCTTC.

The chain uses TRBV11-2 and TRBJ2-2; 7 nucleotides match TRBD1. Germline loops: CDR1 SGHAT, CDR2 FQNNGV. This CDR3 has 17 amino acids. Losses at the gene ends were 4 bases for V and 6 bases for J; bases not matched to a gene: 14. CDR3 region: CASSSPLGGVYAGELFF. CDR3 nucleotide sequence: TGTGCCAGCAGCTCCCCTCTAGGGGGCGTGTATGCCGGGGAGCTGTTTTTT.

The chain is built from TRBV2 and TRBJ1-5; no clear D. The V end lost 5 bases, the J end lost 7 bases, and 12 bases lay between the germline ends. CDR1 is SNHLY, CDR2 FYNNEI, per germline. The CDR3 length is 13 residues. The DNA for the CDR3 is TGTGCCAGCAGTATCGACCCAGGACAGCCCCAGCATTTT. This codes for CASSIDPGQPQHF.